This T cell receptor beta chain was profiled in a study of T cells in women clearing cervical HPV infection. In the study overall: Control women cleared a single incident HPV16 infection within 12 months. Case blood was drawn a median 149 days after lesion detection.

As for this clone: The antigen is unknown. The sequence runs out 3 residues before the end of the CDR3; the remainder is reconstructed from the germline J gene.

All participants had a single incident cervical HPV16 infection, and prevalent HPV16 infections were excluded. Study results and caveats: Controls had more TRBV6-7 (0.16%) than cases (approximately 0.11%).

V shed 1 base, J shed 2 bases, and the junction held 6 bases outside the gene matches. The CDR3 runs 15 residues. Germline V gives CDR1 DFQATT, CDR2 SNEGSKA (reference sequence). The data were produced by immunoSEQ multiplex PCR, yet TCRdb's version contains in-frame clones alone and is incomplete. Its table records about 30,000 clones. The genes are TRBV20-1 and TRBJ2-5, with 8 bases matching TRBD2. This TCR derives from a woman between 18 and 69 years old with a cervical HPV16 infection that either progressed to CIN3+ or cleared (not recorded which). Sample: blood buffy coat. The sequenced part of the CDR3 DNA is TGCAGTGCTAGAGTACAGCGGGGGCCGCAAGAGACC. Its protein product is CSARVQRGPQET. In full, the CDR3 is CSARVQRGPQETQYF.